This T cell receptor beta chain is drawn from a study of blood T cell repertoires in COVID-19. Study-wide context: COVID-19 samples, acute and convalescent, were from the United States, Italy and Spain. From T cells, B-cell-depleted T cells, or PBMCs came the material, which was cDNA or gDNA.

In germline, CDR1 is SNHLY, CDR2 FYNNEI. The CDR3 has 14 residues. V lost 4 bases to trimming and J lost 6 bases, with 15 bases between them. In the original analysis: Nucleated cell counts were estimated from reference gene primer amplification. Clones were read by immunoSEQ multiplex PCR, and TCRdb kept only the in-frame ones, dropping some. Clone size and the V and J calls come from that table; the DNA yielded D and trimming. This sample has 55,000 to 80,000 clones, with roughly 83% found just once. V is TRBV2 and J is TRBJ1-2, with a possible D match to TRBD1 (6 bases). The sequence was collected from an elderly woman with acute or convalescent COVID-19. Sequenced input: peripheral blood. The CDR3 region has the DNA TGTGCCAGCAGTGTGATGCTGGGGGCGGATGGCTACACCTTC. Amino acids: CASSVMLGADGYTF.